A single sample is the source of the 27 T cell receptor beta chains below, sequenced in a study of shared clonotypes between healthy human individuals. Produced via immunoSEQ multiplex PCR; TCRdb's table is partial and in-frame only. This table has hundreds of thousands of clones, 80% to 95% appearing once. CD45RO-negative cells were positively selected for CCR7, leaving out terminally differentiated effector memory CD45RA+ cells. Sequenced material: naive CD8+ T cells sorted from blood. Receptor source: a man in his thirties or forties in good health.

The V and J genes are TRBV27 and TRBJ2-1, with 13 bases fitting TRBD2. The CDR3 runs 14 residues. Germline values: CDR1 MNHEY, CDR2 SMNVEV (reference sequence). V was clipped by 6 bases and J by 12 bases; unmatched bases: 8. For the CDR3, the DNA is TGTGCCAGCAGAATACTAGCGGGAGGGCCAGGGCAGTTCTTC. Protein: CASRILAGGPGQFF.

V gene TRBV6-1 combines with J gene TRBJ1-5; D remains unclear. The CDR3 covers 12 residues. Trimming stripped 7 bases from V and 8 bases from J, with 12 bases between. CDR1 and CDR2 (germline): MNHNS, SASEGT. The CDR3 nucleotides read TGTGCCAGCAAGAATGAGGATAAGCCCCAGCATTTT. The encoded protein is CASKNEDKPQHF.

The chain recombines TRBV4-1 with TRBJ2-2; D call uncertain. The CDR3 contains 15 residues. Trimming stripped 3 bases from V and 2 bases from J, with 10 bases between. Germline V CDR1 and CDR2: MGHRA, YSYEKL. CDR3 amino acids: CASSHNRVNTGELFF. The CDR3 nucleotides are TGCGCCAGCAGCCATAACCGGGTAAACACCGGGGAGCTGTTTTTT.

The V call is TRBV6-5, the J call TRBJ2-1, with 11 bases identical to TRBD1. Germline CDR1 MNHEY, CDR2 SVGAGI. V shed 6 bases and J 8 bases; nucleotides not matched to a gene: 3. The CDR3 runs 13 residues. The CDR3 region has the DNA TGTGCCAGCAGGGACAGGGGGCCTTATGAGCAGTTCTTC. Its translation is CASRDRGPYEQFF.

The rearrangement links TRBV27 to TRBJ1-4, with D possibly TRBD1 on 5 matching bases. This CDR3 region has 15 residues. V was trimmed by 2 bases and J by 8 bases, leaving 15 bases between them. The germline gives CDR1 MNHEY, CDR2 SMNVEV (reference sequence). The CDR3 spells CASSLNGGTSEKLFF. The CDR3 region has the DNA TGTGCCAGCAGTTTAAATGGCGGGACGTCAGAAAAACTGTTTTTT.

V usage is TRBV29-1 and J usage is TRBJ2-3; D is ambiguous. V was cut by 3 bases and J by 0 bases, with 10 bases left in between. Germline V gene data show CDR1 as SQVTM and CDR2 as ANQGSEA. The CDR3 spans 14 residues. The CDR3 region is CSVETYSSTDTQYF. CDR3 coding DNA: TGCAGCGTTGAGACATACTCTAGCACAGATACGCAGTATTTT.

The rearrangement links TRBV2 to TRBJ2-1; 7 positions match TRBD2. CDR3 length equals 13 residues. CDR1 SNHLY and CDR2 FYNNEI come from the germline V gene. Losses at the gene ends were 8 bases for V and 9 bases for J; bases not matched to a gene: 10. The CDR3 protein is CASLGGFTVEQFF. CDR3 sequence (DNA): TGTGCCAGCTTGGGGGGGTTTACTGTTGAGCAGTTCTTC.

The J gene is TRBJ2-6, the V gene TRBV4-1; D is unresolved. This CDR3 spans 14 amino acids. Between the trimmed V and J ends, which lost 4 bases and 6 bases, there was a span of 10 bases. Germline V gives CDR1 MGHRA, CDR2 YSYEKL. In DNA form, the CDR3 reads TGCGCCAGCAGCCTTCTATCGGCGGCCAACGTCCTGACTTTC. It encodes CASSLLSAANVLTF.

This clone is a singleton in its sample. The J gene is TRBJ2-7, the V gene TRBV28; no definite D call. Germline CDR1 is MDHEN and CDR2 is SYDVKM. Trimming took off 3 bases at V and 1 base at J, with 7 bases between the two ends. The CDR3 runs 13 residues. The CDR3 coding sequence is TGTGCCAGCAGTTTCAAACATTCCTACGAGCAGTACTTC. Translation: CASSFKHSYEQYF.

This chain connects TRBV29-1 to TRBJ2-5; 11 positions match TRBD1. V was pared by 5 bases and J by 5 bases, with 7 bases of the junction left unmatched. The CDR3 runs 14 residues. The germline gives CDR1 SQVTM, CDR2 ANQGSEA. DNA for the CDR3: TGCAGCGTTACCGGACAGGGGGCTTGGGAGACCCAGTACTTC. Residues: CSVTGQGAWETQYF.

J is TRBJ2-1 and V is TRBV2, with D possibly being TRBD1 (6 bases). The CDR3 loop spans 12 amino acids. Trimming removed 8 bases from V and 3 bases from J, with 8 bases in between. CDR1 is SNHLY, CDR2 FYNNEI, per germline. The DNA of the CDR3 is TGTGCCAGCGAACAGGGCTACAATGAGCAGTTCTTC. The encoded protein is CASEQGYNEQFF.

The rearrangement uses TRBV2 and TRBJ2-3, with D tentatively TRBD1 or TRBD2 (5 bases each). Trimming pared 10 bases from V and 2 bases from J, leaving 13 bases between. Germline V gives CDR1 SNHLY, CDR2 FYNNEI. CDR3 length: 13 residues. The chain's CDR3 is CAIPGPTTDTQYF. CDR3 sequence (DNA): TGTGCCATCCCGGGACCCACCACAGATACGCAGTATTTT. The variable domain in full, completed from reference TRBV2 and TRBJ2-3, reads EPEVTQTPSHQVTQMGQEVILRCVPISNHLYFYWYRQILGQKVEFLVSFYNNEISEKSEIFDDQFSVERPDGSNFTLKIRSTKLEDSAMYFCAIPGPTTDTQYFGPGTRLTVL.

The chain employs TRBV27 and TRBJ2-1, with 8 bases identical to TRBD2. V shed 3 bases and J 0 bases; nucleotides not matched to a gene: 4. This CDR3 contains 16 residues. From germline, CDR1 is MNHEY and CDR2 SMNVEV (reference sequence). The CDR3 is CASSLISGNSYNEQFF. The CDR3 nucleotides read TGTGCCAGCAGTTTGATTAGCGGGAACTCCTACAATGAGCAGTTCTTC.

The chain links TRBV6-5 to TRBJ2-7; 9 positions agree with TRBD2. Per germline, CDR1 MNHEY and CDR2 SVGAGI. Germline trimming cut 6 bases from V and 7 bases from J; bases unmatched to any gene: 7. The length of the CDR3 is 13 residues. CDR3 nucleotides: TGTGCCAGCAGAACGACTAGCGGTTGGGAGCAGTACTTC. Translating gives CASRTTSGWEQYF.

V gene TRBV18 combines with J gene TRBJ2-7; either TRBD1 or TRBD2 may fit D (5 bases each). Trimming removed 5 bases from V and 2 bases from J, with 13 bases in between. CDR3 length: 14 residues. Germline V gene lookup returns CDR1 KGHSH and CDR2 LQKENI. In DNA form, the CDR3 reads TGTGCCAGCTCATCCACGGGGCGCCCCTACGAGCAGTACTTC. This encodes CASSSTGRPYEQYF.

The chain carries TRBV6-6 and TRBJ1-1; no clear D gene. CDR3 length: 14 amino acids. V dropped 7 bases and J dropped 4 bases, with 16 bases sitting between them. Germline CDR1 reads MNHNY; CDR2 reads SVGAGI (reference sequence). This CDR3 is CASTLAGEGTEAFF. In DNA, the CDR3 is TGTGCCAGCACCCTCGCAGGTGAGGGCACTGAAGCTTTCTTT.

The chain carries TRBV21-1 and TRBJ2-7; TRBD1, as called in the table, went unchecked against the DNA. TRBV21-1 is listed as a pseudogene. The CDR3 contains 16 residues. The DNA for the CDR3 is TGTGCCAGCAGCAAGAATACAGGGACAGGCTCCTACGAGCAGTACTTC. This codes for CASSKNTGTGSYEQYF.

The CDR3, as DNA: TGTGCCAGCAGCTTAGAGGCTAGTAGGAGCGAGCAGTACTTC. Its protein product is CASSLEASRSEQYF. The rearrangement links TRBV11-2 to TRBJ2-7; D is unresolved. Trimming removed 0 bases from V and 6 bases from J, with 12 bases in between. Germline V gives CDR1 SGHAT, CDR2 FQNNGV. There are 14 residues in the CDR3.

J is TRBJ2-7 and V is TRBV11-2; D unresolved. Trimming pared 6 bases from V and 3 bases from J, leaving 9 bases between. Germline lookup yields CDR1 SGHAT and CDR2 FQNNGV. The CDR3 contains 12 residues. The CDR3 reads CASRRASYEQYF. DNA for the CDR3: TGTGCCAGCAGAAGGGCTAGCTACGAGCAGTACTTC.

The chain joins TRBV7-6 to TRBJ2-7; weak D call: TRBD1 (5 bases). CDR1 is SGHVS and CDR2 is FNYEAQ in the germline V gene. The CDR3 runs to 13 residues. Between the trimmed V and J ends, which lost 5 bases and 2 bases, there was a span of 10 bases. For the CDR3, the DNA is TGTGCCAGCAGCCCCGGCAGGGCCTACGAGCAGTACTTC. Its protein is CASSPGRAYEQYF.

The chain joins TRBV21-1 to TRBJ2-3; the table's D call TRBD2 went unverified against the DNA. TRBV21-1 is shown as a pseudogene. The CDR3 sequence is 20 residues long. CDR3 protein: CASSKEHPPPGLAFTDTQYF. Here the CDR3 DNA reads TGTGCCAGCAGCAAAGAGCACCCTCCTCCGGGACTAGCGTTCACAGATACGCAGTATTTT.

This rearrangement joins TRBV14 to TRBJ2-2; 8 bases are a match to TRBD2. Germline V CDR1 and CDR2: SGHDN, FVKESK. The CDR3 spans 16 residues. The V gene end was trimmed by 2 bases and the J gene end by 2 bases; junction bases not matched to a gene: 4. The CDR3 sequence is CASSQIAGHNTGELFF. The CDR3 DNA is TGTGCCAGCAGCCAAATAGCGGGACATAACACCGGGGAGCTGTTTTTT.

This chain connects TRBV6-5 to TRBJ1-4; D is unresolved. The CDR3 consists of 15 residues. Germline CDR1 is MNHEY and CDR2 is SVGAGI. V gave up 0 bases and J gave up 8 bases, with 13 bases separating them. This CDR3 reads CASSYSTLTGEKLFF. Written as DNA, the CDR3 is TGTGCCAGCAGTTACTCGACGCTAACCGGAGAAAAACTGTTTTTT.

This clone was picked up one time. CDR3 protein: CASSLGQYSNQPQHF. CDR3 sequence (DNA): TGTGCCAGTAGTTTGGGACAGTATAGCAATCAGCCCCAGCATTTT. The gene calls are TRBV19 and TRBJ1-5, with 7 positions matching TRBD1. The CDR3 totals 15 residues. V shed 5 bases and J 0 bases; nucleotides not matched to a gene: 4. The germline CDR1 and CDR2 sequences are LNHDA and SQIVND (reference sequence).

The CDR3 loop reads CASSDLVGAVDEQFF. In DNA, the CDR3 is TGTGCCAGCTCCGACCTCGTCGGAGCGGTGGATGAGCAGTTCTTC. The chain couples TRBV2 to TRBJ2-1; tentative D call: TRBD2 (5 bases). Trimming cost V 8 bases and J 8 bases, with 22 bases left between them. CDR1 and CDR2 from the germline V gene are SNHLY and FYNNEI. The CDR3 has 15 amino acids.

CDR3 loop: CASSQAGGLVGEQFF. The CDR3 DNA follows: TGCGCCAGCAGCCAAGCTGGGGGGCTGGTCGGTGAGCAGTTCTTC. The V gene is TRBV4-1, the J gene TRBJ2-1, with D perhaps given as TRBD1 or TRBD2 (6 bases each). The CDR3 consists of 15 residues. Trimming shortened V by 1 base and J by 9 bases, and 16 bases separated the two germline ends. Germline V lookup: CDR1 MGHRA, CDR2 YSYEKL.

The chain employs TRBV30 and TRBJ1-1; D remains unclear. The germline V gene encodes CDR1 GTSNPN and CDR2 SVGIG (reference sequence). V dropped 2 bases and J dropped 2 bases, with 9 bases sitting between them. CDR3 length equals 13 residues. The CDR3 region has the DNA TGTGCCTGGAGTCTGGATCCAAACACTGAAGCTTTCTTT. It codes for CAWSLDPNTEAFF.